The following is a T cell receptor beta chain sequence with its context. Original data processing: How many nucleated cells were present was estimated from reference gene primer amplification. TCRdb's table, derived via immunoSEQ multiplex PCR, lists solely in-frame clones and lacks some. For V, J and clone size, that table is used; D and trimming come from the DNA. Of approximately 110,000 clones listed, 81% are singletons. Losses at the gene ends were 5 bases for V and 13 bases for J; bases not matched to a gene: 10. Germline V gene lookup returns CDR1 MNHEY and CDR2 SVGEGT. The CDR3 has 13 amino acids. This specimen belongs to a study of blood T cell repertoires in COVID-19. At the level of the study: Acute and convalescent COVID-19 samples came from the United States, Italy and Spain. Sample material is recorded as cDNA or gDNA derived from T cells, B-cell-depleted T cells, or PBMCs.

This chain joins TRBV6-2 or TRBV6-3 and TRBJ2-1; 8 bases map to TRBD2. This TCR came from a man older than 75 with acute or convalescent COVID-19. Sequenced material: peripheral blood. The CDR3 nucleotides are TGTGCCAGCAGTCCGATGGAGCGGGAGACACAGTTCTTC. This translates into CASSPMERETQFF.